This is a list of T cell receptor beta chains from one sample in a study of blood T cell repertoires in COVID-19. TCRdb's table, derived via immunoSEQ multiplex PCR, lists solely in-frame clones and lacks some. The sample includes about 210,000 clones, approximately 84% of them seen just once. The sample taken for sequencing was peripheral blood. These receptors were collected from a woman aged 45-59 years with active or convalescent COVID-19. Each CDR3 is given with its conserved first and last residue. The order of the fields is J gene, clone size, V gene, CDR3 protein. Rows give clone size only sometimes, using once, few, many, or a class for an expanded clone.

>TRBJ2-2|.|TRBV6-5
CASSRAPSGTGELFF
>TRBJ2-2|.|TRBV19
CASTHAGGRRKDTGELFF
>TRBJ1-6|.|TRBV5-1
CASSLATPPGRNSPLHF
>TRBJ1-3|.|TRBV2
CASSPGATSGNTIYF
>TRBJ2-2|.|TRBV6-5
CASSRTEPAELFF
>TRBJ1-2|.|TRBV3-1/TRBV3-2
CASSQDSRANYGYTF
>TRBJ2-1|.|TRBV15
CATSRDQGVKEQFF
>TRBJ1-2|.|TRBV28
CASSPGQGYGYTF
>TRBJ2-7|once|TRBV7-9
CASSLLGGSDEQYF
>TRBJ1-1|.|TRBV28
CASITSGANTEAFF
>TRBJ1-5|.|TRBV4-1
CASSQDPARGGQPQHF